This T cell receptor (beta chain) was sequenced during a study of CD8+ T cells in alopecia areata. Germline loops: CDR1 MNHEY, CDR2 SVGAGI. The V end was cut by 2 bases, the J end by 0 bases, with 11 bases between. The CDR3 has 15 residues. Study-level findings and limits: Lesional tissue from the scalp (especially in alopecia totalis/universalis) showed higher clonality than normal scalp.

RNA was isolated and reverse transcribed to cDNA, the sequencing template. Clones were read by immunoSEQ multiplex PCR, and TCRdb kept only the in-frame ones, dropping some. The sample shows 85,000 to 110,000 clones, approximately 58% of them seen only once. This clone was counted only a few times. Its antigen is not identified. Sample: CD4+ T cells sorted from blood. The rearrangement joins TRBV6-5 to TRBJ2-7, with unresolved D. This TCR derives from a human donor in good health. The DNA for the CDR3 is TGTGCCAGCAGTTACACCTGGACGGGCTCCTACGAGCAGTACTTC. Translated: CASSYTWTGSYEQYF.